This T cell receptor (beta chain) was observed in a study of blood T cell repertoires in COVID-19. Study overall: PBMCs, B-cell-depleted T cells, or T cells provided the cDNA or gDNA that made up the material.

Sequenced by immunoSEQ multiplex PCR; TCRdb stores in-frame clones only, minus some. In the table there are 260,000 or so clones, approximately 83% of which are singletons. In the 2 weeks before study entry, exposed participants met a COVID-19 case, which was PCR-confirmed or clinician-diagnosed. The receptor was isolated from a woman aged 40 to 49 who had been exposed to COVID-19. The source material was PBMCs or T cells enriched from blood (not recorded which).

CDR3 coding DNA: TGTGCCAGCAGGCGAGCGGGGGAGGGGGGTACGCAGTATTTT. Its protein is CASRRAGEGGTQYF. The V gene is TRBV3-1 (or the pseudogene TRBV3-2), the J gene TRBJ2-3, with 8 bases lining up with TRBD2. The V gene's germline CDR1 is LGHDT and CDR2 YNNKEL (reference sequence). V shed 6 bases, J shed 8 bases, and the junction held 10 bases outside the gene matches. CDR3 length equals 14 residues.